The TCR beta chain described here comes from a study of blood T cell repertoires in COVID-19. This CDR3 is 14 amino acids long. Germline lookup yields CDR1 SGHNT and CDR2 YYREEE (reference sequence). V shed 2 bases, J shed 6 bases, and the junction held 5 bases outside the gene matches. How the authors handled the data: Estimates of nucleated cell counts were drawn from the amplification of reference gene primers. Repertoires were generated with immunoSEQ multiplex PCR, while TCRdb's copy carries only in-frame clones and drops some. The DNA was the basis for D and trimming; V, J and clone size are from that table. The data contain 150,000 or so clones, approximately 91% of them singletons.

This receptor was obtained from a man aged 18 to 30 with acute or convalescent COVID-19. The chain has TRBV5-4 and TRBJ1-1; 9 nucleotides agree with TRBD1. Sequenced sample: peripheral blood. CDR3 residues: CASSFRDRASEAFF. The DNA for the CDR3 is TGTGCCAGCAGCTTCCGGGACAGGGCTTCTGAAGCTTTCTTT.